This T cell receptor (beta chain) was identified in a study of regulatory T cells in long-lasting Graves disease. The ends lost 4 bases at V and 4 bases at J; junction bases unmatched: 3. The germline V gene encodes CDR1 SGHDN and CDR2 FVKESK. The CDR3 spans 14 residues. To make TCR beta libraries, researchers used iRepertoire HTBI primers and Arm-PCR of CDR3 regions. As originally analysed: Samples jointly harbored 55 to 75 TRBV and about 13 TRBJ segments. Using its own MiXCR run on the multiplex PCR reads, TCRdb lists one record per CDR3 protein. TCRdb assigned the V and J calls; the authors' analysis was not used. Found here are about 400,000 distinct CDR3 sequences, around 21% of them singletons; the top ten hold 20%. As concerns this clonotype: Its matching antigen is unknown.

The study, taken as a whole, reports: Persistent Graves' patients had lower TCR diversity than newly diagnosed ones.

The time point is: persistent/refractory GD, antithyroid drugs over 5 years with positive TRAb. With RNA extracted from PBMCs as input, the TCR library was made. Graves' disease diagnoses followed American Thyroid Association guidelines. Patients were enrolled at an endocrinology department in Xi'an, China. The chain carries TRBV14 and TRBJ1-1; TRBD1 aligns across 10 bases. This TCR derives from a female donor with Graves disease. The source material was peripheral blood mononuclear cells (PBMCs), sampled when the disease was refractory, from a patient treated with antithyroid drugs. CDR3 DNA sequence: TGTGCCAGCAGCCGCCGGACAGGGGGCACTGAAGCTTTCTTT. This translates into CASSRRTGGTEAFF.